This T cell receptor beta chain was found in a study of control samples from healthy donors and cancer patients. The CDR3 covers 17 residues. The germline CDR1 and CDR2 sequences are MNHEY and SMNVEV (reference sequence). The ends lost 4 bases at V and 5 bases at J; junction bases unmatched: 9. Here immunoSEQ multiplex PCR was the method, and the copy in TCRdb shows in-frame clones only, minus some. Altogether tens of thousands of clones are present, 80% to 90% being singletons, with the ten largest covering 15% to 25%. The TCR was taken from a man in his fifties or sixties in good health. The sample taken for sequencing was blood. The V call is TRBV27, the J call TRBJ2-5; 14 nucleotides align to TRBD2. CDR3 DNA: TGTGCCAGCAGTTCCCGGACTAGCGGGGGGCTGGGGGAGACCCAGTACTTC. Protein sequence: CASSSRTSGGLGETQYF.